What follows describes a single T cell receptor beta chain. No antigen is known for it. Germline trimming cut 6 bases from V and 7 bases from J; bases unmatched to any gene: 0. CDR3 size: 12 residues. Germline loops: CDR1 PRHDT, CDR2 FYEKMQ (reference sequence). Patients between 18 and 65 years old had hyperthyroidism, newly diagnosed and lasting under 2 months. The TCR beta CDR3 regions underwent amplification using RNA transcripts as the source. When the TCR CDR3 underwent first-round RT-PCR, the HTBI primer set was used. TCRdb called the multiplex PCR reads again in MiXCR, with one record for every CDR3 protein. The sample gives over 550,000 distinct CDR3 sequences, around 17% of which show up once; more than 15% is in the top ten. This specimen comes from a study of T cells in Graves' hyperthyroidism and ophthalmopathy. Study-level results: In validation, the model predicted ophthalmopathy. These predictions came a median about 6.5 months before onset. Through a model of 13 V-J features, ophthalmopathy was separated from stable hyperthyroidism.

This TCR was sampled from a woman aged 18-29 years with Graves' hyperthyroidism. Material: blood. V is TRBV13 and J is TRBJ1-6; 7 bases are shared with TRBD1. The CDR3 reads CASRTGNSPLHF. As DNA, the CDR3 is TGTGCCAGCAGGACAGGGAATTCACCCCTCCACTTT. The whole variable domain, filled in from reference TRBV13 and TRBJ1-6, reads AAGVIQSPRHLIKEKRETATLKCYPIPRHDTVYWYQQGPGQDPQFLISFYEKMQSDKGSIPDRFSAQQFSDYHSELNMSSLELGDSALYFCASRTGNSPLHFGNGTRLTVT.